The clone carrying this TCR beta chain was seen more than once but under ten times. What it binds is unknown. This sample stems from a study of vaccination and CD4 T cells after COVID-19. Study overall: Convalescent patients gave post-COVID blood a median around 91 days post-diagnosis, range 35 to 161.

Sequenced with the Oncomine TCR Beta short-read assay was DNA taken from cultured CD4+ T cells. Using the QIAamp micro DNA kit, genomic DNA was extracted from the CD4+ T cells that had been cultured. TCRdb fed the PCR reads into MiXCR, producing one record per CDR3 protein. The sample lists approximately 12,000 distinct CDR3 sequences; 25% to 35% were seen once. Trimming took 3 bases from V and 6 from J, leaving 11 bases between them. This CDR3 is built from 13 residues. Germline CDR1 and CDR2: SGHDN and FVKESK. Treatment defined: approximately nine-day PBMC culture with coronavirus spike peptide pools or control peptides (ViraFEST assay). Researchers reported culturing 2 million or so PBMCs per well with about 9.4 IU/ml IL-2 and approximately 10 ug/ml peptide pools. The authors isolated CD4+ T cells by negative selection after around 10 days of culture.

This clonotype was obtained from a human donor who received a COVID-19 vaccine. The V gene is TRBV14, the J gene TRBJ1-2; D not resolved. The material sequenced was CD4+ T cells from blood, cultured in vitro, taken before SARS-CoV-2 vaccination. CDR3 bases: TGTGCCAGCAGCCAGACCTCAGCAGATGGCTACACCTTC. Its protein is CASSQTSADGYTF.